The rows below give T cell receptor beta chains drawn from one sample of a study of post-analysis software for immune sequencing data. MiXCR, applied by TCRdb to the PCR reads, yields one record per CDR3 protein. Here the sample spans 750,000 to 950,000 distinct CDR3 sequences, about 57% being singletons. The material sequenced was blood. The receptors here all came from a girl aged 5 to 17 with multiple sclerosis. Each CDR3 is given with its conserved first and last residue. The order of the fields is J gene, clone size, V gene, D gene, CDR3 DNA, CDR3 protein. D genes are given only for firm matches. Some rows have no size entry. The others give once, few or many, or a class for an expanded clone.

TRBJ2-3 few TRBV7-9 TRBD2 TGTGCCAGCACCCGCGGACTAGCGGGAGAGGATACGCAGTATTTT CASTRGLAGEDTQYF
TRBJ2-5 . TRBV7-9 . TGTGCCAGCAGCCAAAATGTGAGGCAGCAGTTGACCCAGTACTTC CASSQNVRQQLTQYF
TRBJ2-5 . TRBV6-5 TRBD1 TGTGCCAGCAACCAGCCTGGGACAGAAGAGGCCCAGTACTTC CASNQPGTEEAQYF
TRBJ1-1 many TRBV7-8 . TGTGCCAGCAGCTTATATCGGACAGCGAACACTGAAGCTTTCTTT CASSLYRTANTEAFF
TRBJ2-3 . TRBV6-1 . TGTGCCAGCATTGGAGGGGGGGACAGGCGTTCCGATACGCAGTATTTT CASIGGGDRRSDTQYF
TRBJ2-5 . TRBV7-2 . TGTGCCAGCAGCTCCAGTAGGGAAGAGACCCAGTACTTC CASSSSREETQYF
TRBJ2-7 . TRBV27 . TGTGCCAGCAGTTGGGGGGGGGCTTCCCCCGAGCAGTACTTC CASSWGGASPEQYF
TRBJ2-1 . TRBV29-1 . TGCAGCGTTGCTAGGCCCGCCTACAATGAGCAGTTCTTC CSVARPAYNEQFF
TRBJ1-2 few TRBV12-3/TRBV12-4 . TGTGCCAGCAGTTTCGGCAGGCCACCGATTTACTACACCTTC CASSFGRPPIYYTF
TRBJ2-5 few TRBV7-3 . TGTGCCAGCAGCTTACTCCTAGAAGAGACCCAGTACTTC CASSLLLEETQYF